Detailed here is one TCR beta chain. Assay used: immunoSEQ multiplex PCR; TCRdb lists only in-frame clones, some missing. The sample has 60,000 to 70,000 clones, about four fifths seen once. V was trimmed by 0 bases and J by 3 bases, leaving 21 bases between them. Per germline, CDR1 SGDLS and CDR2 YYNGEE. The CDR3 totals 19 residues. The data originate from a study of control samples from healthy donors and cancer patients. The TCR was taken from a woman between 45 and 60 years old with lung cancer. The sample comprised PBMCs. This sequence joins TRBV9 and TRBJ2-2; D possibly corresponds to TRBD2 (6 bases). Here the CDR3 reads CASSVEAGREKVYTGELFF. CDR3 nucleotide sequence: TGTGCCAGCAGCGTAGAAGCGGGCAGGGAAAAGGTGTACACCGGGGAGCTGTTTTTT.